Listed here is a single T cell receptor beta chain. Antigen unknown. The CDR3 runs to 15 residues. Unmatched junction bases numbered 9, after V lost 5 bases and J lost 12 bases. Germline V gene data show CDR1 as SEHNR and CDR2 as FQNEAQ (reference sequence). This sample was taken from a study of cytomegalovirus exposure and HLA in healthy donors. Study-level points and caveats: Later analysis identified some 16,000 TCR beta sequences associated with HLA alleles, using a false discovery rate threshold of 0.05. Being productive about 90% or about 30% of the time was typical of most TCR beta V segments in an earlier analysis.

With 60 Vbeta and 13 Jbeta primers, the PCR was carried out. The protocol was immunoSEQ multiplex PCR, while the TCRdb copy is restricted to in-frame clones and leaves out a portion. The sample includes 50,000 to 65,000 clones, roughly 71% seen only once; the top ten take 25%. The chain carries TRBV7-9 and TRBJ2-1, with 14 bases aligning to TRBD2. This receptor was identified in a man aged 45-65 years in good health and CMV-seropositive. Sequencing was carried out using PBMCs. CDR3 sequence reads: CASSPGLAGGGWQFF. CDR3 in DNA: TGTGCCAGCAGCCCCGGACTAGCGGGAGGAGGCTGGCAGTTCTTC.